The T cell receptor (beta chain) described here comes from a study of cytomegalovirus exposure and HLA in healthy donors. Overall study: T cells numbering around 180 million yielded more than 100 million unique TCR beta sequences in an earlier analysis.

CDR3 size: 16 residues. Germline V gives CDR1 KGHSH, CDR2 LQKENI. The PCR made use of 60 Vbeta and 13 Jbeta primers. Clones were read by immunoSEQ multiplex PCR, and TCRdb kept only the in-frame ones, dropping some. The sample has about 94,000 clones; roughly 77% are singletons. Worth noting for this clone: The junction and the germline gene differ at one end; a read error may be behind it.

The sequenced material came from PBMCs. The sequence came from a human donor in good health. The V gene is TRBV18, the J gene TRBJ1-1; a possible D gene is TRBD1 (5 bases). The CDR3 DNA follows: TGTGCCAGCTCACCAATCCATAAGGGGCAGAACACTGAAGATTTCTTT. It specifies CASSPIHKGQNTEDFF. Complete variable domain (other parts from reference TRBV18 and TRBJ1-1): NAGVMQNPRHLVRRRGQEARLRCSPMKGHSHVYWYRQLPEEGLKFMVYLQKENIIDESGMPKERFSAEFPKEGPSILRIQQVVRGDSAAYFCASSPIHKGQNTEDFFGQGTRLTVV.